The rows below give T cell receptor beta chains drawn from one sample of a study of blood T cell repertoires in COVID-19. Clones were read by immunoSEQ multiplex PCR, and TCRdb kept only the in-frame ones, dropping some. Here the sample spans about 270,000 clones, around 86% being singletons. Specimen: peripheral blood. The receptors were gathered from a human donor in a cohort sampled during active COVID-19. Both conserved end residues are part of each CDR3. A D gene is named only where the DNA matches it firmly. Clone sizes are given selectively: once, few, many, or a class where the clone is expanded.

V,D,J,size,DNA,CDR3
TRBV28,TRBD1,TRBJ1-2,NA,TGTGCCAGCAGGACAGGGGGCCATGGCTACACCTTC,CASRTGGHGYTF
TRBV6-2/TRBV6-3,TRBD1,TRBJ2-7,NA,TGTGCCAGCAGCCAAACCGGGACAGGGCAATACGAGCAGTACTTC,CASSQTGTGQYEQYF
TRBV6-5,NA,TRBJ2-7,NA,TGTGCCACCTACCAGGGGTATGAGCAGTACTTC,CATYQGYEQYF
TRBV28,NA,TRBJ2-1,NA,TGTGCCAGCAGCGATAGGGGTTCCTACAATGAGCAGTTCTTC,CASSDRGSYNEQFF
TRBV27,NA,TRBJ2-5,NA,TGTGCCAGCAGTTTATCCCCGTCGCCCTTAGTTCCCCAGTACTTC,CASSLSPSPLVPQYF
TRBV7-2,TRBD2,TRBJ2-7,NA,TGTGCCAGCAGCTTGATAGCGGGAGGCTACGAGCAGTACTTC,CASSLIAGGYEQYF
TRBV9,TRBD1,TRBJ1-2,NA,TGTGCCAGCAGCGGAACCGGGACAGGGGGCGTTGGCTACACCTTC,CASSGTGTGGVGYTF
TRBV7-2,TRBD1,TRBJ2-7,NA,TGTGCCACCGCGGACAGGGGTGTGCGCGAGCAGTACTTC,CATADRGVREQYF
TRBV21-1,NA,TRBJ1-2,NA,TGTGCCAGCAGCAAAGAATGGGGGACAGCTTCTAACTATGGCTACACCTTC,CASSKEWGTASNYGYTF
TRBV7-9,NA,TRBJ1-6,few,TGTGCCAGCAGCTCGTCAGTAGGAGATTCACCCCTCCACTTT,CASSSSVGDSPLHF
TRBV5-1,NA,TRBJ1-6,once,TGCGCCAGTCGGGAACAGGGTCTGAATTCACCCCTCCACTTT,CASREQGLNSPLHF
TRBV28,NA,TRBJ2-7,once,TGTGCCAGCAGTTCGTCACAGGTTAGGGGGAGATTC,CASSSSQVRGRF
TRBV7-3,TRBD2,TRBJ2-1,NA,TGTGCCAGCGGACTAGCGGGAGGAGGTGAGCAGTTCTTC,CASGLAGGGEQFF
TRBV3-1/TRBV3-2,NA,TRBJ1-2,NA,TGTGCCAGCAGACAGGCGTTGGGTTCCAACTATGGCTACACCTTC,CASRQALGSNYGYTF
TRBV5-4,NA,TRBJ1-6,few,TGTGCCAGCACCGGGGGAGAGACAGCTAATTCACCCCTCCACTTT,CASTGGETANSPLHF
TRBV11-2,NA,TRBJ1-4,NA,TGTGCCAGCAGCCTCCAGCGGGAAAAACTGTTTTTT,CASSLQREKLFF
TRBV11-2,NA,TRBJ2-1,NA,TGTGCCAGCAGCCCAGGATACCAGGGGGGCAATGAGCAGTTCTTC,CASSPGYQGGNEQFF
TRBV15,TRBD2,TRBJ2-4,once,TGTGCCACCAGCAGAGACCCCGGGACTAGCGGGAGTGGGGCCAAAAACATTCAGTACTTC,CATSRDPGTSGSGAKNIQYF
TRBV10-3,NA,TRBJ1-2,NA,TGTGCCATCAGTGAACAAGTCTATGGCTACACCTTC,CAISEQVYGYTF
TRBV3-1/TRBV3-2,NA,TRBJ2-5,NA,TGTGCCAGCAGGGATCAGGTCGGAGAGACCCAGTACTTC,CASRDQVGETQYF
TRBV20-1,NA,TRBJ2-5,NA,TGCAGTGCTAGTCGGGGGGCGCGAGAGACCCAGTACTTC,CSASRGARETQYF
TRBV19,NA,TRBJ2-7,NA,TGTGCCAGTACCGCTAACAGGGATCACTACGAGCAGTACTTC,CASTANRDHYEQYF
TRBV7-2,TRBD2,TRBJ2-7,NA,TGTGCCAGCAGCTTGGGGACTAGCGGAACCTACGAGCAGTACTTC,CASSLGTSGTYEQYF
TRBV4-1,TRBD2,TRBJ2-1,once,TGCGCCAGCAGCCAAGTTGCAGCGGGAGGTTCCTACAATGAGCAGTTCTTC,CASSQVAAGGSYNEQFF
TRBV2,NA,TRBJ1-1,few,TGTGCCAGCAGTGAAACGTACTCCAACACTGAAGCTTTCTTT,CASSETYSNTEAFF
TRBV29-1,TRBD2,TRBJ2-7,NA,TGCAGCGTTACCCCGGGACTAGCGGGAGCCAACCTCTACGAGCAGTACTTC,CSVTPGLAGANLYEQYF
TRBV4-2,TRBD2,TRBJ2-1,NA,TGTGCCAGCAGCCACCCTAGCGGGAGTGGGAATGAGCAGTTCTTC,CASSHPSGSGNEQFF
TRBV11-2,TRBD1,TRBJ2-3,NA,TGTGCCAGCAGCGCGGACAGGGGGCATAGCACAGATACGCAGTATTTT,CASSADRGHSTDTQYF
TRBV7-8,TRBD1,TRBJ1-5,NA,TGTGCCAGCAGCCAAGACAGGGGGCTTGGGCCCCAGCATTTT,CASSQDRGLGPQHF
TRBV7-2,TRBD2,TRBJ2-3,NA,TGTGCCAGCAGCCGACTAGCACAGAATACGCAGTATTTT,CASSRLAQNTQYF
TRBV27,NA,TRBJ1-6,NA,TGTGCCAGCAGCTTAGCGTCTAGCTCCTATAATTCACCCCTCCACTTT,CASSLASSSYNSPLHF
TRBV2,NA,TRBJ1-6,once,TGTGCCAGCAGTGTAGACAGGAGAAATTCACCCCTCCACTTT,CASSVDRRNSPLHF
TRBV5-1,TRBD1,TRBJ1-2,NA,TGCGCCAGCAGCAAAGGGACAGGGGGTGGTTATGGCTACACCTTC,CASSKGTGGGYGYTF